This entry lists 20 T cell receptor beta chains sequenced from one sample in a study of regulatory T cells in long-lasting Graves disease. Time point indicated: newly diagnosed GD, antithyroid drugs for less than 3 months. The TCR library was prepared using RNA isolated from PBMCs. The authors built TCR beta libraries using iRepertoire HTBI primers and Arm-PCR of CDR3 regions. TCRdb independently ran MiXCR on the multiplex PCR reads; one entry per CDR3 protein. Among approximately 360,000 distinct CDR3 sequences listed, about 11% were seen once. A further study also used this sample, focusing on T cells in Graves' hyperthyroidism and ophthalmopathy.

The input for sequencing was peripheral blood mononuclear cells (PBMCs), taken at new diagnosis, from a patient treated with antithyroid drugs. These receptors originate from a woman between 18 and 30 years old with Graves disease.

Many counts were recorded for this clonotype. This rearrangement joins TRBV28 to TRBJ2-7; perhaps TRBD2 as D (6 bases). This CDR3 region has 15 residues. Germline-derived CDR1 and CDR2 are MDHEN and SYDVKM. The germline V and J ends were trimmed by 6 bases and 3 bases, with 18 bases remaining between them. CDR3 coding DNA: TGTGCCAGCAGCGCGGGGCCCTCACTCCACTACGAGCAGTACTTC. This encodes CASSAGPSLHYEQYF.

The V gene is TRBV20-1, the J gene TRBJ1-4, with TRBD1 identical over 7 bases. Germline V gives CDR1 DFQATT, CDR2 SNEGSKA (reference sequence). The junction had 8 bases not matched to a gene; V was cut back by 6 bases and J by 7 bases. The CDR3 totals 13 residues. The CDR3, as DNA: TGCAGTGCGTTAGGGGGCGCGGGTGAAAAACTGTTTTTT. Protein: CSALGGAGEKLFF.

There are many counts of this clonotype. This chain links TRBV29-1 with TRBJ1-1; possibly TRBD1 for D (5 bases). Germline CDR1 and CDR2: SQVTM and ANQGSEA. This CDR3 has 13 residues. Trimming took off 6 bases at V and 1 base at J, with 12 bases between the two ends. The chain's CDR3 is CSVIQARNTEAFF. CDR3 coding DNA: TGCAGCGTAATACAGGCACGGAACACTGAAGCTTTCTTT.

Turning to this clonotype: A clone one base away is much larger, so this may be a read error. CDR3 in DNA: TGTGCCAGCAGTTACGAGTGGGAAGAGGCCCAGTACTTC. Protein product: CASSYEWEEAQYF. The J gene is TRBJ2-5, the V gene TRBV6-2 or TRBV6-3; unclear D gene. This CDR3 comprises 13 residues. CDR1 MNHEY and CDR2 SVGEGT come from the germline V gene.

This clonotype showed up many times. This chain joins TRBV2 and TRBJ2-3; D tentatively fits TRBD1 or TRBD2 (5 bases each). The V gene's germline CDR1 is SNHLY and CDR2 FYNNEI. V lost 3 bases and J 3 bases, leaving 13 bases between the germline ends. The CDR3 spans 15 residues. The CDR3 region has the DNA TGTGCCAGCAGTGACCCGGGACCTAAGACAGATACGCAGTATTTT. Amino acid sequence: CASSDPGPKTDTQYF. The variable domain in full, completed from reference TRBV2 and TRBJ2-3, reads EPEVTQTPSHQVTQMGQEVILRCVPISNHLYFYWYRQILGQKVEFLVSFYNNEISEKSEIFDDQFSVERPDGSNFTLKIRSTKLEDSAMYFCASSDPGPKTDTQYFGPGTRLTVL.

This clonotype was seen repeatedly, ten times or more. This rearrangement joins TRBV6-2 or TRBV6-3 to TRBJ2-3, with 7 positions matching TRBD1. The CDR3 sequence is 16 residues long. After removal of 0 bases from V and 3 bases from J, the junction contained 6 bases not matched to a gene. From germline, CDR1 is MNHEY and CDR2 SVGEGT. In DNA, the CDR3 is TGTGCCAGCAGTTACTCGAAGAGGGGGCAGACAGATACGCAGTATTTT. Translated: CASSYSKRGQTDTQYF.

This chain connects TRBV19 to TRBJ2-5; D assignment may be TRBD1 or TRBD2 (6 bases each). From germline, CDR1 is LNHDA and CDR2 SQIVND (reference sequence). This CDR3 is built from 15 residues. V was trimmed by 2 bases and J by 3 bases, leaving 13 bases between them. CDR3 in amino acids: CASSIWGRGKETQYF. DNA for the CDR3: TGTGCCAGTAGTATATGGGGGCGGGGAAAAGAGACCCAGTACTTC.

This clonotype was seen at least ten times. The chain carries TRBV3-1 and TRBJ2-5; no definite D call. The ends were cut back, 1 base at V and 3 bases at J, with 9 bases in the middle. The CDR3 is 14 residues long. From germline, CDR1 is LGHDT and CDR2 YNNKEL (reference sequence). Written as DNA, the CDR3 is TGTGCCAGCAGCCAAGTCGGGCAGAAAGAGACCCAGTACTTC. Translation gives CASSQVGQKETQYF.

Many counts were recorded for this clonotype. This chain joins TRBV28 and TRBJ2-3; D possibly corresponds to TRBD2 (7 bases). Trimming took off 8 bases at V and 5 bases at J, with 11 bases between the two ends. Germline assignment: CDR1 MDHEN and CDR2 SYDVKM. The CDR3 totals 12 residues. The DNA of the CDR3 is TGTGCCAGCGGGGGAGGGGGAGATACGCAGTATTTT. This encodes CASGGGGDTQYF.

This clonotype occurred many times. The chain has TRBV7-2 and TRBJ2-7; possible D gene TRBD1, 6 bases. Between the trimmed V and J ends, which lost 4 bases and 5 bases, there was a span of 15 bases. The CDR3 has 14 amino acids. The V gene's germline CDR1 is SGHTA and CDR2 FQGNSA. The CDR3 spells CASSYYQQGHEQYV. CDR3 DNA: TGTGCCAGCAGCTATTATCAACAGGGCCACGAGCAGTACGTC.

With respect to this clonotype: A single base separates this from a much larger clone, so it may be a read error. The V gene is TRBV27, the J gene TRBJ2-4; 12 bases agree with TRBD2. CDR3 length equals 16 residues. Germline V gene data show CDR1 as MNHEY and CDR2 as SMNVEV (reference sequence). With V trimmed by 4 bases and J by 4 bases, 5 bases remained unmatched. This CDR3 reads CASSSLAGGMKNIQYF. Written as DNA, the CDR3 is TGTGCCAGCAGTTCTCTAGCGGGGGGGATGAAAAACATTCAGTACTTC.

This clonotype was recorded at least ten times. The chain employs TRBV11-1 and TRBJ2-3; D possibly corresponds to TRBD1 (5 bases). V shed 7 bases and J shed 4 bases, with 24 bases lying between them. Germline lookup yields CDR1 SGHAT and CDR2 FQDESV (reference sequence). The CDR3 loop spans 17 amino acids. The CDR3 bases are TGTGCCAGCACCAAAGGGGTACGCTACCTTCCTGCAGATACGCAGTATTTT. It translates to CASTKGVRYLPADTQYF.

Many counts were recorded for this clonotype. The V call is TRBV6-5, the J call TRBJ2-3; the D gene is possibly TRBD2 (7 bases). Germline lookup yields CDR1 MNHEY and CDR2 SVGAGI. The ends were cut back, 4 bases at V and 4 bases at J, with 33 bases in the middle. The CDR3 has 21 amino acids. CDR3 amino acids: CASSSQMINRARGVTADTQYF. DNA for the CDR3: TGTGCCAGCAGTTCCCAGATGATAAACAGGGCCCGGGGGGTTACCGCAGATACGCAGTATTTT.

This clonotype was detected a few times. The CDR3 here is CAPGDGYTF. In DNA form, the CDR3 reads TGTGCACCGGGTGATGGCTACACCTTC. V is TRBV19 and J is TRBJ1-2; D gene uncertain. The CDR3 has 9 residues. The germline gives CDR1 LNHDA, CDR2 SQIVND (reference sequence).

This clonotype was counted at least ten times. V is TRBV30 and J is TRBJ2-3; D is ambiguous. V lost 3 bases to trimming and J lost 5 bases, with 6 bases between them. CDR1 is GTSNPN and CDR2 is SVGIG in the germline V gene (reference sequence). This CDR3 comprises 11 residues. The CDR3 DNA reads TGTGCCTGGAGCTACCTAGATACGCAGTATTTT. Translated, it gives CAWSYLDTQYF.

This clonotype has more than one count but fewer than ten. The rearrangement links TRBV10-3 to TRBJ2-3; D unclear. This CDR3 spans 15 amino acids. Germline CDR1 reads ENHRY; CDR2 reads SYGVKD. The V end was cut by 0 bases, the J end by 2 bases, with 9 bases between. The CDR3 DNA sequence: TGTGCCATCAGTGAGTCTCGTCATTCCACAGATACGCAGTATTTT. Amino acids: CAISESRHSTDTQYF.

This clonotype appeared many times. The chain is built from TRBV2 and TRBJ2-5; 10 bases line up with TRBD1. This CDR3 spans 14 amino acids. CDR1 SNHLY and CDR2 FYNNEI come from the germline V gene. The CDR3 loop reads CSDKAGTGEETQYF. Here the CDR3 DNA reads TGTTCTGACAAAGCTGGGACAGGGGAGGAGACCCAGTACTTC.

The rearrangement uses TRBV20-1 and TRBJ2-5; 9 nucleotides agree with TRBD2. Germline lookup yields CDR1 DFQATT and CDR2 SNEGSKA (reference sequence). The junction had 5 bases not matched to a gene; V was cut back by 3 bases and J by 3 bases. The CDR3 covers 14 residues. As DNA, the CDR3 is TGCAGTGCTAGTGTGCGGGAGGGCGAAGAGACCCAGTACTTC. Translating gives CSASVREGEETQYF.

This clonotype has a handful of counts. The rearrangement joins TRBV4-2 to TRBJ2-7, with 9 bases fitting TRBD2. The ends lost 4 bases at V and 7 bases at J; junction bases unmatched: 14. CDR1 is LGHNA and CDR2 is YNFKEQ in the germline V gene. This CDR3 has 16 residues. CDR3 loop: CASSPSVSGRIWEQYF. Written as DNA, the CDR3 is TGTGCCAGCAGCCCCTCGGTTAGCGGGAGAATTTGGGAGCAGTACTTC.

This clonotype was seen at least ten times. This chain connects TRBV28 to TRBJ2-1, with 12 bases matching TRBD2. In germline, CDR1 is MDHEN, CDR2 SYDVKM. The CDR3 runs 15 residues. V dropped 6 bases and J dropped 0; count of bases not matched to a gene: 0. CDR3 sequence: CASRTSGSSYNEQFF. The CDR3 DNA follows: TGTGCCAGCAGGACTAGCGGGAGCTCCTACAATGAGCAGTTCTTC.